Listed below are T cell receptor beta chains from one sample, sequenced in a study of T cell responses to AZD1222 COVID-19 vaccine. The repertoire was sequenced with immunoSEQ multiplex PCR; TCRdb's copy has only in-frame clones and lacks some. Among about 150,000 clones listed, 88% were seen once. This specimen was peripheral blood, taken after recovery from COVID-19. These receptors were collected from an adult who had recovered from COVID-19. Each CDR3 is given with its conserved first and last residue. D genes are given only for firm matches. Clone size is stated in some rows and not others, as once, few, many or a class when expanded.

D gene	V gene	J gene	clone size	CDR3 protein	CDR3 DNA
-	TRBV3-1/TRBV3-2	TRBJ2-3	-	CASSQGNHGGSTDTQYF	TGTGCCAGCAGCCAAGGGAATCACGGGGGTAGCACAGATACGCAGTATTTT
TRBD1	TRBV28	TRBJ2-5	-	CASSFSDRGAETQYF	TGTGCCAGCAGTTTCTCCGACAGGGGTGCGGAGACCCAGTACTTC
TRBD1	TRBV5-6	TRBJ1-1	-	CASRATDRGGTEAFF	TGTGCCAGCAGGGCGACCGACAGGGGGGGTACTGAAGCTTTCTTT
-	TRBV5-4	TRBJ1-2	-	CASSLTGFGYTF	TGTGCCAGCAGCTTGACAGGGTTTGGCTACACCTTC
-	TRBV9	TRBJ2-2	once	CASSAEVAGELFF	TGTGCCAGCAGCGCGGAAGTGGCCGGGGAGCTGTTTTTT
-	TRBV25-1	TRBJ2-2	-	CASSAREAGELFF	TGTGCCAGCAGTGCTAGGGAGGCCGGGGAGCTGTTTTTT
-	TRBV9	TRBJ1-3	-	CASSVGKHYSGNTIYF	TGTGCCAGCAGCGTAGGTAAACACTACTCTGGAAACACCATATATTTT
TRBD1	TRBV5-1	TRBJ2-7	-	CASSSHRDRVSYEQYF	TGCGCCAGCAGCTCTCACCGGGACAGGGTCTCCTACGAGCAGTACTTC
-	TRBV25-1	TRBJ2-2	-	CASAMTVTGELFF	TGTGCCAGCGCAATGACAGTCACCGGGGAGCTGTTTTTT
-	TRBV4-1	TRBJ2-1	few	CASSQVPSDTEQFF	TGCGCCAGCAGCCAAGTCCCAAGTGACACTGAGCAGTTCTTC
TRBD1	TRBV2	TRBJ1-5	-	CASSNRGRNQPQHF	TGTGCCAGCAGTAACAGGGGGAGGAATCAGCCCCAGCATTTT
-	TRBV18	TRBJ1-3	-	CASSHIDGYSGNTIYF	TGTGCCAGCTCACACATCGACGGTTACTCTGGAAACACCATATATTTT
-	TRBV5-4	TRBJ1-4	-	CASSLEGSEKLFF	TGTGCCAGCAGCTTGGAGGGGAGTGAAAAACTGTTTTTT
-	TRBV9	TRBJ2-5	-	CASSWGHGLGTQYF	TGTGCCTCTTCCTGGGGGCACGGATTAGGGACCCAGTACTTC